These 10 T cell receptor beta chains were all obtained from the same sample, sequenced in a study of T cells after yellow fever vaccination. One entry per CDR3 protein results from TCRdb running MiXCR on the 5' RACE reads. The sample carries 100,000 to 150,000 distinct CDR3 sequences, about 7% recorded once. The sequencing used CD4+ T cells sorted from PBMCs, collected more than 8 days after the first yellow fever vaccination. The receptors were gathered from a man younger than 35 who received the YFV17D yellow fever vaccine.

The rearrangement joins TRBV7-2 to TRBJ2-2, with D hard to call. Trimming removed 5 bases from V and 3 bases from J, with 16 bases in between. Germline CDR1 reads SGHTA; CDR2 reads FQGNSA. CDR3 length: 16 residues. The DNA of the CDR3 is TGTGCCAGCAGCCTACTAAGGGTCGGGTACACCGGGGAGCTGTTTTTT. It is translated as CASSLLRVGYTGELFF.

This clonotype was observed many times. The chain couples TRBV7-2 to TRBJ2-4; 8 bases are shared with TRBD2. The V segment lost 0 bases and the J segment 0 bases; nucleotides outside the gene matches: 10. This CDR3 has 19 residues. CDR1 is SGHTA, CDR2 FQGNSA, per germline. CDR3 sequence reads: CASSLALARGVLAKNIQYF. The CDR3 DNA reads TGTGCCAGCAGCTTAGCCTTGGCGCGGGGGGTACTAGCCAAAAACATTCAGTACTTC. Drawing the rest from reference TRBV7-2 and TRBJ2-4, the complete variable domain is GAGVSQSPSNKVTEKGKDVELRCDPISGHTALYWYRQSLGQGLEFLIYFQGNSAPDKSGLPSDRFSAERTGGSVSTLTIQRTQQEDSAVYLCASSLALARGVLAKNIQYFGAGTRLSVL.

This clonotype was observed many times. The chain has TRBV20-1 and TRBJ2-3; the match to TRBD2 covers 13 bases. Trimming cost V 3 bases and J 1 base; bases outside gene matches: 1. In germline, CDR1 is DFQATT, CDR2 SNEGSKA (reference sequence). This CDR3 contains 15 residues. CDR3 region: CSARGTSGGTDTQYF. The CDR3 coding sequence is TGCAGTGCTAGGGGGACTAGCGGGGGCACAGATACGCAGTATTTT.

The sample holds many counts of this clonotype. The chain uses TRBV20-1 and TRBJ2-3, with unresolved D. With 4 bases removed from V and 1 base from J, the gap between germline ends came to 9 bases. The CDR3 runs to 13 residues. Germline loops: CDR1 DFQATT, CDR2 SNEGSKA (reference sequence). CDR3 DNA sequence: TGCAGTGCTAAGGGCCCCGGCACAGATACGCAGTATTTT. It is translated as CSAKGPGTDTQYF.

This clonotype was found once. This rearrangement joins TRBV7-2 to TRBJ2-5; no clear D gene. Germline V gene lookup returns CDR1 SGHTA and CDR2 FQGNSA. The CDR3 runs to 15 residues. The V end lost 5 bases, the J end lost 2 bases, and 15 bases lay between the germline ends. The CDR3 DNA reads TGTGCCAGCAGCCACGGAAGGGATCGGCAAGAGACCCAGTACTTC. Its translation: CASSHGRDRQETQYF.

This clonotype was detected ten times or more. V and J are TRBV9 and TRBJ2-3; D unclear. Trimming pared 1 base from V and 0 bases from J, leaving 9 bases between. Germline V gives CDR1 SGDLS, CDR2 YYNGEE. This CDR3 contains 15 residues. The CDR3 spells CASSVTAPSTDTQYF. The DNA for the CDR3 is TGTGCCAGCAGCGTAACAGCGCCCAGCACAGATACGCAGTATTTT. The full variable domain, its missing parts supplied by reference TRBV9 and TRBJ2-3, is DSGVTQTPKHLITATGQRVTLRCSPRSGDLSVYWYQQSLDQGLQFLIQYYNGEERAKGNILERFSAQQFPDLHSELNLSSLELGDSALYFCASSVTAPSTDTQYFGPGTRLTVL.

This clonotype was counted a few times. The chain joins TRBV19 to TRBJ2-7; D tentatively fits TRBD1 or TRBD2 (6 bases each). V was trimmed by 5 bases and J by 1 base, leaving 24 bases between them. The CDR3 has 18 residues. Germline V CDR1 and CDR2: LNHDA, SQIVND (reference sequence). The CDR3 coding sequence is TGTGCCAGTAGTCCCTATCCCCGGGGCCGGAGGGGGTCCTACGAGCAGTACTTC. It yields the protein CASSPYPRGRRGSYEQYF.

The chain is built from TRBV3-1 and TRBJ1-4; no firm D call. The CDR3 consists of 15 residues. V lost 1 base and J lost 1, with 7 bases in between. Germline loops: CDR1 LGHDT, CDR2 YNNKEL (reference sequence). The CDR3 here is CASSQARVTNEKLFF. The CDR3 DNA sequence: TGTGCCAGCAGCCAAGCGCGTGTAACTAATGAAAAACTGTTTTTT.

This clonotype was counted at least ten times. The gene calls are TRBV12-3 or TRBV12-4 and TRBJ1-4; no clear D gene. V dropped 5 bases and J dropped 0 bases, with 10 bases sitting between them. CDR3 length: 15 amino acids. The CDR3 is CASSPRAATNEKLFF. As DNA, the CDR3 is TGTGCCAGCAGTCCCCGGGCCGCAACTAATGAAAAACTGTTTTTT.

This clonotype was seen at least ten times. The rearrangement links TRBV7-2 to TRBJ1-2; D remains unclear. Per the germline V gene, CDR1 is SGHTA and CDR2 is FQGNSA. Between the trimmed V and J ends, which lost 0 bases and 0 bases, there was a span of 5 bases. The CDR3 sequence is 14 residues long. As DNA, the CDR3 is TGTGCCAGCAGCTTAGCGGAGGCTAACTATGGCTACACCTTC. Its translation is CASSLAEANYGYTF. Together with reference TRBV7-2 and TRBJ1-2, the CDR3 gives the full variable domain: GAGVSQSPSNKVTEKGKDVELRCDPISGHTALYWYRQSLGQGLEFLIYFQGNSAPDKSGLPSDRFSAERTGGSVSTLTIQRTQQEDSAVYLCASSLAEANYGYTFGSGTRLTVV.